Below, 8 T cell receptor beta chains from the same sample are listed, as sequenced in a study of cytomegalovirus exposure and HLA in healthy donors. The data were produced by immunoSEQ multiplex PCR, yet TCRdb's version contains in-frame clones alone and is incomplete. The sample records fewer than 90,000 clones, over 85% being singletons. The sequenced sample consisted of PBMCs. All receptors derive from a woman younger than 35 in good health and CMV-seronegative.

V and J are TRBV19 and TRBJ1-4; 9 bases fit TRBD1. Germline V lookup: CDR1 LNHDA, CDR2 SQIVND (reference sequence). V shed 9 bases and J 5 bases; nucleotides not matched to a gene: 4. The CDR3 is 13 residues long. The CDR3 loop is CASSGTGNEKLFF. The CDR3 DNA sequence: TGTGCCAGCTCCGGGACAGGGAATGAAAAACTGTTTTTT.

The chain links TRBV2 to TRBJ2-1, with 8 bases that match TRBD2. The V gene's germline CDR1 is SNHLY and CDR2 FYNNEI. The length of the CDR3 is 17 residues. V shed 5 bases and J 9 bases; nucleotides not matched to a gene: 18. The CDR3 DNA reads as TGTGCCAGCAGTTATACGGGGGGGACCATATACTTTCCTGAGCAGTTCTTC. Its protein product is CASSYTGGTIYFPEQFF.

The chain has TRBV19 and TRBJ2-2, with 10 bases matching TRBD2. J was trimmed by 6 bases and V by 5 bases; bases with no gene match: 3. Germline V gene data show CDR1 as LNHDA and CDR2 as SQIVND (reference sequence). The CDR3 has 14 residues. The CDR3, as DNA: TGTGCCAGTAGTGCCAGCGGGGGGGCCGGGGAGCTGTTTTTT. Protein: CASSASGGAGELFF.

The rearrangement links TRBV5-1 to TRBJ2-7, with 8 bases lining up with TRBD1. The germline gives CDR1 SGHRS, CDR2 YFSETQ. V shed 0 bases and J 3 bases; nucleotides not matched to a gene: 5. There are 15 residues in the CDR3. The CDR3 loop is CASSLAGQGIYEQYF. CDR3 sequence (DNA): TGCGCCAGCAGCTTGGCCGGACAGGGCATCTACGAGCAGTACTTC.

The chain carries TRBV5-1 and TRBJ2-1; 9 bases align to TRBD2. The CDR3 has 16 amino acids. V dropped 4 bases and J dropped 9; count of bases not matched to a gene: 14. The V gene's germline CDR1 is SGHRS and CDR2 YFSETQ. DNA for the CDR3: TGCGCCAGCAGCCCGGGAGACGTCTGGCGGGAGGGTGAGCAGTTCTTC. Protein: CASSPGDVWREGEQFF.

V and J are TRBV7-9 and TRBJ1-4; 8 bases are a match to TRBD1. Germline trimming cut 4 bases from V and 7 bases from J; bases unmatched to any gene: 8. The CDR3 covers 15 residues. CDR1 and CDR2 (germline): SEHNR, FQNEAQ (reference sequence). CDR3 residues: CASSYGTGVGEKLFF. DNA of the CDR3: TGTGCCAGCAGCTACGGGACAGGAGTAGGTGAAAAACTGTTTTTT.

The chain links TRBV5-6 to TRBJ2-3, with 13 bases fitting TRBD2. The CDR3 is 19 residues long. CDR1 and CDR2 (germline): SGHDT, YYEEEE. V shed 2 bases, J shed 1 base, and the junction held 10 bases outside the gene matches. The CDR3 DNA reads as TGTGCCAGCAGCTTAAGACTAGCGGGAGGTGGATATGGCACAGATACGCAGTATTTT. Translated, it gives CASSLRLAGGGYGTDTQYF. The full variable domain, in which reference TRBV5-6 and TRBJ2-3 provide the parts outside the CDR3, is DAGVTQSPTHLIKTRGQQVTLRCSPKSGHDTVSWYQQALGQGPQFIFQYYEEEERQRGNFPDRFSGHQFPNYSSELNVNALLLGDSALYLCASSLRLAGGGYGTDTQYFGPGTRLTVL.

This clone was detected only once. CDR3 sequence: CAWSFPGREGTEAFF. DNA for the CDR3: TGTGCCTGGAGTTTTCCGGGCAGGGAGGGCACTGAAGCTTTCTTT. V gene TRBV30 combines with J gene TRBJ1-1; weak D call: TRBD1 (5 bases). Germline V gene lookup returns CDR1 GTSNPN and CDR2 SVGIG (reference sequence). Trimming cost V 2 bases and J 4 bases, with 17 bases left between them. The CDR3 consists of 15 residues.